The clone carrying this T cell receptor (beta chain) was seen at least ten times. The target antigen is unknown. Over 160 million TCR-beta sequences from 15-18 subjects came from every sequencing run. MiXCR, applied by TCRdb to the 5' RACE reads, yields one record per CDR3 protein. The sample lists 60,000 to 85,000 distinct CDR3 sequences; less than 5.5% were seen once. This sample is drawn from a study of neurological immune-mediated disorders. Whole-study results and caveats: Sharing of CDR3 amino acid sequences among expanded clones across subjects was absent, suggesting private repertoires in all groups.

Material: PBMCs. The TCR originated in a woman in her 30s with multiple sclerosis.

DNA for the CDR3: TGTGCCACCAGTGACAGAGGACAGGGGGGGGACAACAATGAGCAGTTCTTC. This codes for CATSDRGQGGDNNEQFF. The chain uses TRBV24-1 and TRBJ2-1; TRBD1 aligns across 10 bases. Germline assignment: CDR1 KGHDR and CDR2 SFDVKD. There are 17 residues in the CDR3. V lost 4 bases and J lost 5; bases outside the gene matches: 10.